This record concerns one T cell receptor beta chain sequence. Antigen specificity is unknown. This sample was included in a study of graft-versus-host responses after intestinal transplantation. Study-level findings and limits: Allograft clonal ratios (graft-versus-host to host-versus-graft) were high in patients who had graft-donor T cell macrochimerism. Declines in HvG clones occurring early post-transplant were associated with peak circulating GvH clone levels. GvH clones turned up in recipient marrow; some had shown up first in ileum or blood.

The table came from immunoSEQ multiplex PCR; TCRdb's copy has only in-frame clones and leaves some out. The profile shows approximately 38,000 clones, roughly 87% of them singletons. With 4 bases removed from V and 1 base from J, the gap between germline ends came to 10 bases. CDR1 is MNHEY, CDR2 SVGAGI, per germline. CDR3 length: 14 amino acids. This clonotype was sampled from a human patient who received an intestinal transplant, so some T cells may come from the graft donor. The source was PBMCs, collected 1070 days after transplant. V and J are TRBV6-5 and TRBJ1-1; D is possibly TRBD1 (6 bases). The CDR3, as DNA: TGTGCCAGCAGTTCCCGACAGGAGAACACTGAAGCTTTCTTT. This translates into CASSSRQENTEAFF.